The 21 T cell receptor beta chains in this list originate from one sample, sequenced in a study of monozygotic twins with inflammatory bowel disease. TCRdb reprocessed the 5' RACE reads and keeps a single row for each CDR3 protein, giving no DNA. The specimen's table records roughly 140,000 distinct CDR3 sequences. The sequenced sample was blood. The receptors were sampled from a human donor with ulcerative colitis or Crohn's disease, or a healthy co-twin of an affected twin (not recorded which).

V is TRBV4-2 and J is TRBJ1-2. This CDR3 is built from 16 residues. Germline V lookup: CDR1 LGHNA, CDR2 YNFKEQ. CDR3 sequence: CASSQRGTSINYGYTF.

This chain uses TRBV5-5 with TRBJ2-3; the TCRdb call, TRBD1, lacks DNA for checking. The germline gives CDR1 SGHKS, CDR2 YYEKEE (reference sequence). The CDR3 extends over 17 amino acids. This CDR3 reads CASSLGPLGEITDTQYF.

This rearrangement joins TRBV5-1 to TRBJ1-4; the D gene TCRdb calls, TRBD1, cannot be checked with no DNA. The CDR3 has 14 residues. Germline V lookup: CDR1 SGHRS, CDR2 YFSETQ. The CDR3 sequence: CASSSGTRDEKLFF.

The chain combines TRBV29-1 with TRBJ1-3. Looked up from germline, CDR1 is SQVTM and CDR2 is ANQGSEA. This CDR3 region has 13 residues. The CDR3 protein is CSVETGSGNTIYF. The full variable domain, in which reference TRBV29-1 and TRBJ1-3 provide the parts outside the CDR3, is SAVISQKPSRDICQRGTSLTIQCQVDSQVTMMFWYRQQPGQSLTLIATANQGSEATYESGFVIDKFPISRPNLTFSTLTVSNMSPEDSSIYLCSVETGSGNTIYFGEGSWLTVV.

The V and J genes are TRBV7-2 and TRBJ2-7; without DNA, the TCRdb call of TRBD1 cannot be checked. The CDR3 extends over 16 amino acids. CDR1 and CDR2 from the germline V gene are SGHTA and FQGNSA. CDR3 protein: CASSRGGAGVTYEQYF.

This CDR3 reads CASSLHRVGQETQYF. The V gene is TRBV27, the J gene TRBJ2-5; TCRdb's D gene call, TRBD1, goes unchecked for lack of DNA. CDR3 length equals 15 residues. Germline lookup yields CDR1 MNHEY and CDR2 SMNVEV (reference sequence).

This sequence joins TRBV20-1 and TRBJ2-7. Germline assignment: CDR1 DFQATT and CDR2 SNEGSKA (reference sequence). The CDR3 runs to 14 residues. CDR3 region: CSARGIFRTYEQYF.

The genes are TRBV12-3 or TRBV12-4 and TRBJ1-5. The CDR3 has 13 amino acids. The CDR3 spells CASSPGARGAQHF.

V is TRBV5-1 and J is TRBJ2-3; TCRdb reports TRBD1, a call that lacks DNA to check it against. Germline CDR1 is SGHRS and CDR2 is YFSETQ. The CDR3 has 15 amino acids. This CDR3 is CASSSGQGQSDTQYF.

The chain recombines TRBV5-1 with TRBJ2-1; TCRdb lists TRBD2, though no DNA is available to test this call. The germline gives CDR1 SGHRS, CDR2 YFSETQ. This CDR3 has 17 amino acids. Here the CDR3 reads CASSLSILAGAYNEQFF.

This chain connects TRBV7-2 to TRBJ2-5; TCRdb returns TRBD2, unconfirmable since there is no DNA. The CDR3 contains 16 residues. The germline CDR1 and CDR2 sequences are SGHTA and FQGNSA. The CDR3 sequence: CASSLVGTSVQETQYF.

This sequence joins TRBV18 and TRBJ2-7; with no DNA, the TCRdb D assignment of TRBD2 cannot be verified. In germline, CDR1 is KGHSH, CDR2 LQKENI. The CDR3 is made up of 14 amino acids. The CDR3 sequence is CASSPPTRAYEQYF.

The chain is built from TRBV5-4 and TRBJ1-3; lacking DNA, the TRBD1 call made by TCRdb goes unchecked. Germline-derived CDR1 and CDR2 are SGHNT and YYREEE (reference sequence). CDR3 length: 15 residues. The CDR3 loop reads CASSPGRLRGDTIYF.

V and J are TRBV20-1 and TRBJ2-2; TCRdb calls TRBD1, which cannot be checked without DNA. Germline V gives CDR1 DFQATT, CDR2 SNEGSKA (reference sequence). There are 15 residues in the CDR3. This CDR3 is CSAPFRGRNTGELFF.

This sequence joins TRBV4-2 and TRBJ1-1. The CDR3 covers 12 residues. In germline, CDR1 is LGHNA, CDR2 YNFKEQ. The CDR3 reads CASSQVVGWAFF.

The CDR3 is CASSPGELRPQHF. The rearrangement joins TRBV6-5 to TRBJ1-5; the TRBD1 assignment by TCRdb is unverifiable without DNA. CDR3 length: 13 amino acids. Looked up from germline, CDR1 is MNHEY and CDR2 is SVGAGI.

This chain uses TRBV19 with TRBJ2-1; as DNA is missing, the TRBD1 call by TCRdb cannot be tested. CDR3 length: 13 amino acids. Germline CDR1 LNHDA, CDR2 SQIVND (reference sequence). CDR3 sequence reads: CASSIVGDNEQFF.

The chain uses TRBV20-1 and TRBJ2-7; without DNA, the TCRdb call of TRBD2 cannot be checked. The CDR3 loop spans 13 amino acids. Germline CDR1 is DFQATT and CDR2 is SNEGSKA (reference sequence). The CDR3 protein is CSARGPYSYEQYF.

The CDR3 reads CSALRQPTNEKLFF. The V gene is TRBV20-1, the J gene TRBJ1-4; TCRdb names TRBD1, which stays unverified in the absence of DNA. The CDR3 loop spans 14 amino acids. Germline V gives CDR1 DFQATT, CDR2 SNEGSKA (reference sequence).

The V gene is TRBV24-1, the J gene TRBJ2-1; the TRBD1 assignment by TCRdb is unverifiable without DNA. Germline CDR1 and CDR2: KGHDR and SFDVKD. This CDR3 spans 15 amino acids. The CDR3: CATSAPGTGPHEQFF.

This chain connects TRBV5-1 to TRBJ1-5. CDR3 length: 15 residues. Germline V CDR1 and CDR2: SGHRS, YFSETQ. The CDR3 here is CASSRDPNSNQPQHF.